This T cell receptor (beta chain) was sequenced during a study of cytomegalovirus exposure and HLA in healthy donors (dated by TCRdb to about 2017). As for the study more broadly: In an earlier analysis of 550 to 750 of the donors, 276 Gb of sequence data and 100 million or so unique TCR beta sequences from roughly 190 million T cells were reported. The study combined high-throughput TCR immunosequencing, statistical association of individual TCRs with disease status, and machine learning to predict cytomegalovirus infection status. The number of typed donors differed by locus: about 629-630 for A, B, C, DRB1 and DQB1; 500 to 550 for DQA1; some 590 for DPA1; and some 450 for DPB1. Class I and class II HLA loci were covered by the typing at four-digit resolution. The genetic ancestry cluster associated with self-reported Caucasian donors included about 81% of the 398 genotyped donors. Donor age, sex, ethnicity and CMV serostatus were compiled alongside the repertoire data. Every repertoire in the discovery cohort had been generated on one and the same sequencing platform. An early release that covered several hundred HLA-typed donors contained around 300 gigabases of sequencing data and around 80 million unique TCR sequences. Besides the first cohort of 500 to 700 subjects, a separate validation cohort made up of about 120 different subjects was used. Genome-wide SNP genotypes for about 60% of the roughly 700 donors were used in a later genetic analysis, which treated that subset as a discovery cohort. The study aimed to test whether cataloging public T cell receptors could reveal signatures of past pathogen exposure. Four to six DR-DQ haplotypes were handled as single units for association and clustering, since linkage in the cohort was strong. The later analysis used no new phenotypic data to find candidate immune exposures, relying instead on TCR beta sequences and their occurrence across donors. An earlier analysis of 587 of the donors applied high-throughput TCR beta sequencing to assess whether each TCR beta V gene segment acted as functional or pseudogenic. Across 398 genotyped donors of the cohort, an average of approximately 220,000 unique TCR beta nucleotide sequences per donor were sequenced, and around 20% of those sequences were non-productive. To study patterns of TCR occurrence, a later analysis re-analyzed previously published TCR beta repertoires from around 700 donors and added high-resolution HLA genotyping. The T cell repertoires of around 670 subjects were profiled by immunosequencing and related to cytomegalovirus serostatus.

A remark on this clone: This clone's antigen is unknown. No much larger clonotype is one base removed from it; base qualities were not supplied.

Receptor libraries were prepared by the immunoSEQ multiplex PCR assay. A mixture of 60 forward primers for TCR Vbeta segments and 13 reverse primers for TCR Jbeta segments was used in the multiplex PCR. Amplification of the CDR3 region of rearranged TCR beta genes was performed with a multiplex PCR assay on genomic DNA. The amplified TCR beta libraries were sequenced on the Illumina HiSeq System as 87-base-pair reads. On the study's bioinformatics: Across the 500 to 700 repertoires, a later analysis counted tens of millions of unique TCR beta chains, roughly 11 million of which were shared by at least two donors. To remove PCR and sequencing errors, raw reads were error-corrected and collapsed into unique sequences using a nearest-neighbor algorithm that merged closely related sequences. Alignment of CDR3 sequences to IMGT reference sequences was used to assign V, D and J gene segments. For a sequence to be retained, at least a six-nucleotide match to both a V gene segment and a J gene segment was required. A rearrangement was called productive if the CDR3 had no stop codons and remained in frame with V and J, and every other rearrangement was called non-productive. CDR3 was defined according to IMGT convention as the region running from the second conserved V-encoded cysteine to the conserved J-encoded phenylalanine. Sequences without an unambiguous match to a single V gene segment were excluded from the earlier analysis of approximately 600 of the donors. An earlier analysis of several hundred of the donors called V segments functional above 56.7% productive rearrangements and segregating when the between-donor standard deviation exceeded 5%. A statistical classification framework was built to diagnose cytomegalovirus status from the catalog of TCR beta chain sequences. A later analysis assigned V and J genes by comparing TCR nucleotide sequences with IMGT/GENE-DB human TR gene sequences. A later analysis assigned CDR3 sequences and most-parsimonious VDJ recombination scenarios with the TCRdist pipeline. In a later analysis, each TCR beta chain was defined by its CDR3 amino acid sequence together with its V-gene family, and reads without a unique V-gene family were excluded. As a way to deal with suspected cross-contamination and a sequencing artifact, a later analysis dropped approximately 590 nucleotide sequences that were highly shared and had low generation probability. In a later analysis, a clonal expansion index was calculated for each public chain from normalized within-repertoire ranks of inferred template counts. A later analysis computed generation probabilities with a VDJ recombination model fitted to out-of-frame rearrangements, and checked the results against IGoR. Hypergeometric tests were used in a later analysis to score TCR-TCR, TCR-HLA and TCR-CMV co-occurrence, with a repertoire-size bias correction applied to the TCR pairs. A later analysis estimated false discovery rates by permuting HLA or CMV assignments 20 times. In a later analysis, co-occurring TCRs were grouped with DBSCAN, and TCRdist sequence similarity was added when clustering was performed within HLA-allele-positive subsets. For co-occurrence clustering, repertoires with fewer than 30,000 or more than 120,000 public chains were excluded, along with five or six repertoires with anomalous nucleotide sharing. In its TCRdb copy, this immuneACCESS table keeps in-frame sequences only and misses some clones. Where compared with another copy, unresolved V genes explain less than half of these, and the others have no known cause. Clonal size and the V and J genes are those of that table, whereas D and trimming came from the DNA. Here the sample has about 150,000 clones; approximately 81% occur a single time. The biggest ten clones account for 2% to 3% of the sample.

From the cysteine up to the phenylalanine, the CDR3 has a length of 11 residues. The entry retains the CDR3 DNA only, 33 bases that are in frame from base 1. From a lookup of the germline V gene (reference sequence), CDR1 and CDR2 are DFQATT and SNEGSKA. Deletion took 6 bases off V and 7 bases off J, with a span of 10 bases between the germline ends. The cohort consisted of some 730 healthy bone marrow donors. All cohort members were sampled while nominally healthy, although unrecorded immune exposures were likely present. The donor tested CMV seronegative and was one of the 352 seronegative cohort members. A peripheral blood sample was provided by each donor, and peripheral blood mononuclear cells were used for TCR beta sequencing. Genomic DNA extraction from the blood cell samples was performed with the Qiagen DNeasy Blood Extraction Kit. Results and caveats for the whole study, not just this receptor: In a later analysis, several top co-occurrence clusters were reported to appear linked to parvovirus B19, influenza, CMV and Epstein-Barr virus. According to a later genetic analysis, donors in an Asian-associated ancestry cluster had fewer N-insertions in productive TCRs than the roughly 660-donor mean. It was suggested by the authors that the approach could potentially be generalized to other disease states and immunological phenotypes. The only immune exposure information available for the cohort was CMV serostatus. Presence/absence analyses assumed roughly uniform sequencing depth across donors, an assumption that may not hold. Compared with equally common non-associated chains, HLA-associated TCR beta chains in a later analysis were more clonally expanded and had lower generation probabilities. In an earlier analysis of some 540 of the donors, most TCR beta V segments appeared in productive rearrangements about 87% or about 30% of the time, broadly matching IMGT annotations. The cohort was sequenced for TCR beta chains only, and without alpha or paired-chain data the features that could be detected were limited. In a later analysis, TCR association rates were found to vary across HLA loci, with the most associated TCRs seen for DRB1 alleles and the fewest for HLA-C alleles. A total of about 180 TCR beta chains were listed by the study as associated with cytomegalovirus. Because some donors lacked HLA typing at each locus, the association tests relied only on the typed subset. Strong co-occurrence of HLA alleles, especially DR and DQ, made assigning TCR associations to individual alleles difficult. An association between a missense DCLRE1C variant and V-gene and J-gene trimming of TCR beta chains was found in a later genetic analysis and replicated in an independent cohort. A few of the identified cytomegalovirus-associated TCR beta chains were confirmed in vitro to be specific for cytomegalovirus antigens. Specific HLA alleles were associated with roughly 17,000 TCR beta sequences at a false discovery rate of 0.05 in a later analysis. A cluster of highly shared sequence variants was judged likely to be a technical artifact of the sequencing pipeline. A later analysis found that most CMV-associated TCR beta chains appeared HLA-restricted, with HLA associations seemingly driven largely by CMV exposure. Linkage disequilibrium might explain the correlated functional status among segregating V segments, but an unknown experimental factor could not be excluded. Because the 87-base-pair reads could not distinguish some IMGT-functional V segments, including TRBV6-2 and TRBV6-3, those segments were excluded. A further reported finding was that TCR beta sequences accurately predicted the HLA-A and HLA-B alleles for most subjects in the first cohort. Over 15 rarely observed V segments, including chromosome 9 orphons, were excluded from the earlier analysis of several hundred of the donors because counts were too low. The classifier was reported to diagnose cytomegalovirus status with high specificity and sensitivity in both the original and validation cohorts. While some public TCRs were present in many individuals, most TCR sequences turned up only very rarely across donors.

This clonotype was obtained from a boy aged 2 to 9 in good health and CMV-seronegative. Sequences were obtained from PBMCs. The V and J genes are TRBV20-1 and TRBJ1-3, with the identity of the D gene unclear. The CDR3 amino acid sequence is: CSARPGNTIYF. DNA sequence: TGCAGTGCGCGGCCCGGGAACACCATATATTTT.